A single sample is the source of the 3 T cell receptor beta chains below, sequenced in a study of blood T cell repertoires in COVID-19. Some clones are missing from TCRdb's copy, which holds only in-frame ones; the method was immunoSEQ multiplex PCR. The sample has fewer than 200,000 clones; roughly 80% are singletons. Sequencing was performed on peripheral blood. These receptors were taken from a human donor in a cohort sampled during active COVID-19.

The chain recombines TRBV5-1 with TRBJ2-7; 12 nucleotides align to TRBD1. Trimming cost V 0 bases and J 4 bases; bases outside gene matches: 14. Germline V gene data show CDR1 as SGHRS and CDR2 as YFSETQ. The CDR3 sequence is 19 residues long. Written as DNA, the CDR3 is TGCGCCAGCAGCTTGGCCGGGCCGGGACAGGGGGCGAGAGGTTACGAGCAGTACTTC. It yields the protein CASSLAGPGQGARGYEQYF.

The chain couples TRBV24-1 to TRBJ2-7; 7 bases agree with TRBD1. Unmatched junction bases numbered 7, after V lost 0 bases and J lost 6 bases. The CDR3 length is 15 residues. CDR1 is KGHDR and CDR2 is SFDVKD in the germline V gene. Here the CDR3 reads CATSDLLRQGPEQYF. CDR3 coding DNA: TGTGCCACCAGTGATTTGCTGAGACAGGGACCCGAGCAGTACTTC.

The chain combines TRBV2 with TRBJ2-2; TRBD1 matches 7 bases. Trimming removed 2 bases from V and 5 bases from J; junction bases left unmatched: 14. The CDR3 sequence is 18 residues long. The V gene's germline CDR1 is SNHLY and CDR2 FYNNEI. The CDR3 DNA is TGTGCCAGCAGTGAACCTGGATCAACGACAGGGCGAACCGGGGAGCTGTTTTTT. Amino acids: CASSEPGSTTGRTGELFF. The variable domain in full, with the rest retrieved from reference TRBV2 and TRBJ2-2, is EPEVTQTPSHQVTQMGQEVILRCVPISNHLYFYWYRQILGQKVEFLVSFYNNEISEKSEIFDDQFSVERPDGSNFTLKIRSTKLEDSAMYFCASSEPGSTTGRTGELFFGEGSRLTVL.